The 5 T cell receptor beta chains below come from one sample, sequenced in a study of blood T cell repertoires in COVID-19. Sequencing was performed with immunoSEQ multiplex PCR; in TCRdb, only in-frame clones are kept and a portion is missing. The sample yields about 200,000 clones, around 82% seen once. Material: peripheral blood. The origin of the receptors is a woman aged 45-60 years with acute or convalescent COVID-19.

The chain recombines TRBV28 with TRBJ2-7; D gene uncertain. V gave up 3 bases and J gave up 0 bases, with 9 bases separating them. The CDR3 covers 14 residues. From germline, CDR1 is MDHEN and CDR2 SYDVKM. CDR3 sequence: CASSLGPLSYEQYF. As DNA, the CDR3 is TGTGCCAGCAGTTTGGGCCCTCTCTCCTACGAGCAGTACTTC.

J is TRBJ2-7 and V is TRBV6-5; 8 nucleotides line up with TRBD1. V was clipped by 6 bases and J by 4 bases; unmatched bases: 5. From germline, CDR1 is MNHEY and CDR2 SVGAGI. The CDR3 is made up of 13 amino acids. The CDR3 bases are TGTGCCAGCAGCTTGACAGGGGTGTACGAGCAGTACTTC. It yields the protein CASSLTGVYEQYF.

The rearrangement links TRBV15 to TRBJ2-1, with TRBD1 identical over 8 bases. CDR1 and CDR2 from the germline V gene are LNHNV and YYDKDF (reference sequence). J lost 6 bases, V lost 5 bases, and 6 bases had no gene match. The CDR3 extends over 14 amino acids. The CDR3 loop is CATSSQGARNEQFF. CDR3 sequence (DNA): TGTGCCACCAGCTCTCAGGGGGCGCGCAATGAGCAGTTCTTC. Together with reference TRBV15 and TRBJ2-1, the CDR3 gives the full variable domain: DAMVIQNPRYQVTQFGKPVTLSCSQTLNHNVMYWYQQKSSQAPKLLFHYYDKDFNNEADTPDNFQSRRPNTSFCFLDIRSPGLGDTAMYLCATSSQGARNEQFFGPGTRLTVL.

The gene calls are TRBV30 and TRBJ2-7; 14 bases fit TRBD2. CDR1 is GTSNPN and CDR2 is SVGIG in the germline V gene (reference sequence). V dropped 3 bases and J dropped 1; count of bases not matched to a gene: 8. The CDR3 is made up of 17 amino acids. The chain's CDR3 is CAWRAGTSGSWSYEQYF. The CDR3 DNA follows: TGTGCCTGGAGAGCAGGGACTAGCGGGAGTTGGTCCTACGAGCAGTACTTC.

The genes are TRBV3-1 (or the pseudogene TRBV3-2) and TRBJ2-4; TRBD2 matches at 11 bases. The CDR3 is made up of 18 amino acids. The germline V gene encodes CDR1 LGHDT and CDR2 YNNKEL (reference sequence). Unmatched junction bases numbered 10, after V lost 1 base and J lost 5 bases. CDR3 nucleotides: TGTGCCAGCAGCCAAGTACCCCTAGCGGGAGGTGCCCAAAACATTCAGTACTTC. It specifies CASSQVPLAGGAQNIQYF.